Below, 32 T cell receptor beta chains from the same sample are listed, as sequenced in a study of T cell changes during pregnancy in multiple sclerosis. Method: immunoSEQ multiplex PCR; TCRdb's copy keeps in-frame clones and lacks some. The sample holds more than 65,000 clones, around 90% seen once. The sequencing used CD4+ T cells from peripheral blood mononuclear cells, collected before pregnancy. Source of these receptors: a female donor with multiple sclerosis, enrolled in a pregnancy study.

The CDR3 DNA reads TGTGCCAGCAGCTTAGGGACAGGGATAACCGGGGAGCTGTTTTTT. Translated, it gives CASSLGTGITGELFF. This chain uses TRBV11-2 with TRBJ2-2; 8 bases map to TRBD1. Losses at the gene ends were 1 base for V and 5 bases for J; bases not matched to a gene: 3. The CDR3 runs to 15 residues. Germline V gene data show CDR1 as SGHAT and CDR2 as FQNNGV.

The chain links TRBV5-1 to TRBJ1-4, with TRBD1 matching over 7 bases. The V gene end was trimmed by 0 bases and the J gene end by 6 bases; junction bases not matched to a gene: 5. CDR1 is SGHRS, CDR2 YFSETQ, per germline. The CDR3 covers 15 residues. CDR3 amino acids: CASSLAGTDYEKLFF. In DNA, the CDR3 is TGCGCCAGCAGCTTGGCAGGGACAGACTATGAAAAACTGTTTTTT.

The rearrangement joins TRBV18 to TRBJ2-7; 12 positions agree with TRBD1. The CDR3 sequence is 16 residues long. Germline loops: CDR1 KGHSH, CDR2 LQKENI. J lost 6 bases, V lost 3 bases, and 9 bases had no gene match. The CDR3 region has the DNA TGTGCCAGCTCACCCCAACCGGGACAGGGGGCCTTCGAGCAGTACTTC. Translating it yields CASSPQPGQGAFEQYF.

The CDR3 loop is CASSEYGTSASSYNEQFF. The DNA for the CDR3 is TGTGCCAGCAGCGAATACGGGACTAGCGCTTCTTCCTACAATGAGCAGTTCTTC. The chain joins TRBV7-2 to TRBJ2-1, with 10 bases matching TRBD2. Germline-derived CDR1 and CDR2 are SGHTA and FQGNSA. This CDR3 is 18 amino acids long. J gave up 1 base and V 5 bases, and 11 bases lay outside the gene matches.

This clone has just one count. CDR3 DNA sequence: TGTGCCAGCAGTAGGGACACGGCGAGGGAGACCCAGTACTTC. Residues: CASSRDTARETQYF. The rearrangement links TRBV6-5 to TRBJ2-5, with D perhaps matching TRBD1 (6 bases). Trimming removed 5 bases at V and 5 bases at J, with 15 bases between. Germline V gene sequence: CDR1 MNHEY, CDR2 SVGAGI. The CDR3 covers 14 residues.

V and J are TRBV7-8 and TRBJ1-2, with unresolved D. The germline V gene encodes CDR1 SGHVS and CDR2 FQNEAQ. The CDR3 totals 14 residues. The V end lost 5 bases, the J end lost 10 bases, and 20 bases lay between the germline ends. The CDR3 DNA is TGTGCCAGCAGCCCACGTCCGAGGGATCAGGACTACACCTTC. As protein: CASSPRPRDQDYTF.

This clone was observed once. The V gene is TRBV6-6, the J gene TRBJ1-4; D is unresolved. V was clipped by 2 bases and J by 6 bases, with 10 bases between them. The germline CDR1 and CDR2 sequences are MNHNY and SVGAGI (reference sequence). This CDR3 is 14 amino acids long. CDR3: CASSYVRGDEKLFF. The CDR3 region has the DNA TGTGCCAGCAGTTACGTGCGGGGAGATGAAAAACTGTTTTTT.

The J gene is TRBJ2-7, the V gene TRBV15, with 7 bases that match TRBD1. The germline V gene has CDR1 LNHNV and CDR2 YYDKDF (reference sequence). The J segment lost 2 bases and the V segment lost 1 base, leaving 5 bases of the junction unmatched. The CDR3 runs 15 residues. This CDR3 reads CATSRGTGAAYEQYF. The DNA of the CDR3 is TGTGCCACCAGCAGAGGGACAGGAGCAGCCTACGAGCAGTACTTC. The full variable domain, with the rest looked up from reference TRBV15 and TRBJ2-7, is DAMVIQNPRYQVTQFGKPVTLSCSQTLNHNVMYWYQQKSSQAPKLLFHYYDKDFNNEADTPDNFQSRRPNTSFCFLDIRSPGLGDTAMYLCATSRGTGAAYEQYFGPGTRLTVT.

DNA for the CDR3: TGTGCCATCAGTGACATCTCCTACGAGCAGTACTTC. It is translated as CAISDISYEQYF. J is TRBJ2-7 and V is TRBV10-3; D call uncertain. Germline V gene lookup returns CDR1 ENHRY and CDR2 SYGVKD. V lost 3 bases, J lost 0 bases, and 3 bases lay in between. The CDR3 consists of 12 residues.

The chain has TRBV7-9 and TRBJ2-7; D gene uncertain. Germline assignment: CDR1 SEHNR and CDR2 FQNEAQ (reference sequence). CDR3 length: 11 amino acids. The V and J ends lost 5 bases and 2 bases respectively, with 4 bases between them. Here the CDR3 DNA reads TGTGCCAGCAGCCAGGCCTACGAGCAGTACTTC. This translates into CASSQAYEQYF.

The V call is TRBV7-8, the J call TRBJ1-2, with TRBD1 identical over 7 bases. The CDR3 consists of 14 residues. J gave up 8 bases and V 5 bases, and 11 bases lay outside the gene matches. Germline assignment: CDR1 SGHVS and CDR2 FQNEAQ. The CDR3 loop reads CASSRDSSLGGYTF. CDR3 DNA sequence: TGTGCCAGCAGCCGGGACAGCTCCTTAGGCGGCTACACCTTC.

J is TRBJ2-7 and V is TRBV27, with 7 bases fitting TRBD1. Germline trimming cut 0 bases from V and 0 bases from J; bases unmatched to any gene: 2. The CDR3 is 15 amino acids. CDR1 and CDR2 from the germline V gene are MNHEY and SMNVEV (reference sequence). DNA of the CDR3: TGTGCCAGCAGTTTATCCGGGGACAGCTCCTACGAGCAGTACTTC. It encodes CASSLSGDSSYEQYF.

The chain combines TRBV15 with TRBJ2-4; 9 bases align to TRBD2. The CDR3 consists of 14 residues. Trimming removed 8 bases from V and 6 bases from J; junction bases left unmatched: 8. CDR1 and CDR2 from the germline V gene are LNHNV and YYDKDF (reference sequence). The CDR3 sequence: CATAAGGPRNIQYF. CDR3 nucleotide sequence: TGTGCCACCGCGGCGGGAGGGCCGAGAAACATTCAGTACTTC. Full variable domain (rest looked up from reference TRBV15 and TRBJ2-4): DAMVIQNPRYQVTQFGKPVTLSCSQTLNHNVMYWYQQKSSQAPKLLFHYYDKDFNNEADTPDNFQSRRPNTSFCFLDIRSPGLGDTAMYLCATAAGGPRNIQYFGAGTRLSVL.

This chain links TRBV19 with TRBJ2-1, with D possibly matching TRBD1 (6 bases). The CDR3 loop spans 13 amino acids. Trimming removed 4 bases from V and 8 bases from J, with 12 bases in between. In germline, CDR1 is LNHDA, CDR2 SQIVND (reference sequence). CDR3: CASSKQGRHEQFF. The CDR3 bases are TGTGCCAGTAGTAAGCAGGGGAGACATGAGCAGTTCTTC.

As DNA, the CDR3 is TGTGCCAGCAGGGGGACAGTTAGAAATGGCTACACCTTC. As protein: CASRGTVRNGYTF. The rearrangement joins TRBV2 to TRBJ1-2, with TRBD1 matching 7 bases. The CDR3 has 13 residues. V was pared by 6 bases and J by 6 bases, with 7 bases of the junction left unmatched. Germline CDR1 reads SNHLY; CDR2 reads FYNNEI. Full variable domain (missing parts from reference TRBV2 and TRBJ1-2): EPEVTQTPSHQVTQMGQEVILRCVPISNHLYFYWYRQILGQKVEFLVSFYNNEISEKSEIFDDQFSVERPDGSNFTLKIRSTKLEDSAMYFCASRGTVRNGYTFGSGTRLTVV.

The chain is built from TRBV29-1 and TRBJ1-2, with 12 nucleotides matching TRBD1. This CDR3 contains 14 residues. CDR1 and CDR2 (germline): SQVTM, ANQGSEA. The V gene end was trimmed by 7 bases and the J gene end by 6 bases; junction bases not matched to a gene: 9. CDR3 sequence: CSGTGTGGADGYTF. The CDR3 DNA sequence: TGCAGCGGGACAGGGACAGGGGGCGCGGATGGCTACACCTTC. Looking up the rest from reference TRBV29-1 and TRBJ1-2 gives the full variable domain: SAVISQKPSRDICQRGTSLTIQCQVDSQVTMMFWYRQQPGQSLTLIATANQGSEATYESGFVIDKFPISRPNLTFSTLTVSNMSPEDSSIYLCSGTGTGGADGYTFGSGTRLTVV.

The chain employs TRBV18 and TRBJ1-3; D is uncertain. Trimming removed 1 base at V and 0 bases at J, with 7 bases between. CDR3 length equals 15 residues. Germline V gives CDR1 KGHSH, CDR2 LQKENI. As DNA, the CDR3 is TGTGCCAGCTCACCACAGAGGAACTCTGGAAACACCATATATTTT. It yields the protein CASSPQRNSGNTIYF.

Comments on this clone: Other DNA sequences within the sample encode an identical CDR3. The rearrangement joins TRBV19 to TRBJ1-1, with D possibly matching TRBD1 (5 bases). Trimming pared 4 bases from V and 3 bases from J, leaving 9 bases between. The CDR3 sequence is 13 residues long. Germline V gene sequence: CDR1 LNHDA, CDR2 SQIVND (reference sequence). The CDR3 protein is CASSSRVDTEAFF. In DNA form, the CDR3 reads TGTGCCAGTAGTAGCAGGGTTGACACTGAAGCTTTCTTT.

The gene calls are TRBV6-5 and TRBJ1-1; D unresolved. CDR1 is MNHEY and CDR2 is SVGAGI in the germline V gene. The length of the CDR3 is 13 residues. Trimming pared 6 bases from V and 1 base from J, leaving 9 bases between. For the CDR3, the DNA is TGTGCCAGCAGATACCCGGGGAACACTGAAGCTTTCTTT. Amino acid sequence: CASRYPGNTEAFF.

The rearrangement links TRBV5-6 to TRBJ1-1; D is unclear. V was cut by 1 base and J by 2 bases, with 9 bases left in between. Per germline, CDR1 SGHDT and CDR2 YYEEEE. The CDR3 contains 14 residues. The CDR3 region is CASSLSNINTEAFF. CDR3 bases: TGTGCCAGCAGCTTGAGTAACATAAACACTGAAGCTTTCTTT.

The chain couples TRBV7-6 to TRBJ1-1; TRBD1 is a possible D gene (5 bases). Germline V gene sequence: CDR1 SGHVS, CDR2 FNYEAQ. This CDR3 contains 13 residues. Between the trimmed V and J ends, which lost 6 bases and 1 base, there was a span of 9 bases. Here the CDR3 reads CASRRQPNTEAFF. The CDR3 DNA reads TGTGCCAGCAGGAGACAGCCGAACACTGAAGCTTTCTTT.

The CDR3 loop is CASSWEGRNNQPQHF. The CDR3 DNA reads TGTGCCAGCAGTTGGGAGGGACGGAACAATCAGCCCCAGCATTTT. V gene TRBV27 combines with J gene TRBJ1-5, with a possible D match to TRBD1 (5 bases). This CDR3 is built from 15 residues. Germline assignment: CDR1 MNHEY and CDR2 SMNVEV (reference sequence). With 4 bases removed from V and 3 bases from J, the gap between germline ends came to 13 bases.

V and J are TRBV7-8 and TRBJ2-7, with TRBD1 matching 9 bases. V gave up 4 bases and J gave up 3 bases; unmatched junction bases: 16. This CDR3 is 18 amino acids long. Germline V gives CDR1 SGHVS, CDR2 FQNEAQ. CDR3: CASSSPRGQGVSGYEQYF. The CDR3 DNA is TGTGCCAGCAGCTCCCCTCGGGGACAGGGCGTCTCGGGCTACGAGCAGTACTTC.

V is TRBV7-2 and J is TRBJ1-5, with TRBD1 identical over 12 bases. The CDR3 contains 15 residues. CDR1 SGHTA and CDR2 FQGNSA come from the germline V gene. With V trimmed by 5 bases and J by 11 bases, 10 bases remained unmatched. The CDR3 bases are TGTGCCAGCAGCATGTCCGGGACAGGGGGCGCGGCCCAGCATTTT. It yields the protein CASSMSGTGGAAQHF.

This chain links TRBV4-2 with TRBJ1-2, with a tentative D call TRBD1 (5 bases). CDR3 length: 14 amino acids. Germline V lookup: CDR1 LGHNA, CDR2 YNFKEQ. Trimming took 1 base from V and 2 from J, leaving 8 bases between them. The CDR3 DNA sequence: TGTGCCAGCAGCCAAGTGACAGAAAACTATGGCTACACCTTC. This gives the protein CASSQVTENYGYTF.

The chain has TRBV28 and TRBJ2-1, with 13 nucleotides matching TRBD2. Unmatched junction bases numbered 5, after V lost 6 bases and J lost 0 bases. CDR1 and CDR2 (germline): MDHEN, SYDVKM. The CDR3 runs to 17 residues. CDR3 sequence reads: CASSRGLAGDSYNEQFF. Written as DNA, the CDR3 is TGTGCCAGCAGCCGAGGACTAGCGGGAGACTCCTACAATGAGCAGTTCTTC. Drawing the rest from reference TRBV28 and TRBJ2-1, the complete variable domain is DVKVTQSSRYLVKRTGEKVFLECVQDMDHENMFWYRQDPGLGLRLIYFSYDVKMKEKGDIPEGYSVSREKKERFSLILESASTNQTSMYLCASSRGLAGDSYNEQFFGPGTRLTVL.

The genes are TRBV6-5 and TRBJ2-7; TRBD2 matches at 12 bases. Germline-derived CDR1 and CDR2 are MNHEY and SVGAGI. V lost 6 bases, J lost 4 bases, and 1 base stayed unmatched. The CDR3 extends over 13 amino acids. DNA for the CDR3: TGTGCCAGCAGAACTAGCGGGAGGTACGAGCAGTACTTC. This gives the protein CASRTSGRYEQYF.

This clone has just one count. The V gene is TRBV6-1, the J gene TRBJ1-2, with 7 bases matching TRBD1. The CDR3 loop spans 15 amino acids. Germline CDR1 and CDR2: MNHNS and SASEGT. The trim removed 1 base at V and 8 bases at J, leaving 10 bases unmatched. CDR3 sequence (DNA): TGTGCCAGCAGTGAAGTTCGGGACAGCAATCGGGGCTACACCTTC. Residues: CASSEVRDSNRGYTF.

The chain uses TRBV19 and TRBJ2-7; a weak D match, TRBD2 (5 bases). CDR1 and CDR2 from the germline V gene are LNHDA and SQIVND (reference sequence). V was clipped by 1 base and J by 7 bases, with 11 bases between them. This CDR3 is 13 amino acids long. CDR3 in amino acids: CASSIANPGEQYF. CDR3 sequence (DNA): TGTGCCAGTAGTATAGCGAACCCGGGGGAGCAGTACTTC.

The CDR3 DNA reads TGTGCCAGCAGCTTCTTTCTAGGGACAGGGTCCACCGGGGAGCTGTTTTTT. Its translation: CASSFFLGTGSTGELFF. The V call is TRBV7-9, the J call TRBJ2-2, with 9 bases fitting TRBD1. The CDR3 is made up of 17 amino acids. Losses at the gene ends were 3 bases for V and 4 bases for J; bases not matched to a gene: 9. CDR1 and CDR2 from the germline V gene are SEHNR and FQNEAQ (reference sequence). The full variable domain, its missing parts supplied by reference TRBV7-9 and TRBJ2-2, is DTGVSQNPRHKITKRGQNVTFRCDPISEHNRLYWYRQTLGQGPEFLTYFQNEAQLEKSRLLSDRFSAERPKGSFSTLEIQRTEQGDSAMYLCASSFFLGTGSTGELFFGEGSRLTVL.

This chain joins TRBV6-1 and TRBJ2-2; D is unclear. V was shortened by 9 bases and J by 0 bases, with 8 bases between the two germline ends. Germline CDR1 and CDR2: MNHNS and SASEGT. The CDR3 runs to 13 residues. CDR3 in amino acids: CARGSANTGELFF. The CDR3 bases are TGTGCCAGGGGCAGTGCGAACACCGGGGAGCTGTTTTTT.

The chain is built from TRBV30 and TRBJ2-2; 10 nucleotides align to TRBD2. J was trimmed by 1 base and V by 2 bases; bases with no gene match: 7. The V gene's germline CDR1 is GTSNPN and CDR2 SVGIG (reference sequence). CDR3 length: 17 amino acids. CDR3 loop: CAWSKQRGGLNTGELFF. The CDR3 bases are TGTGCCTGGAGTAAGCAGCGGGGGGGATTGAACACCGGGGAGCTGTTTTTT.